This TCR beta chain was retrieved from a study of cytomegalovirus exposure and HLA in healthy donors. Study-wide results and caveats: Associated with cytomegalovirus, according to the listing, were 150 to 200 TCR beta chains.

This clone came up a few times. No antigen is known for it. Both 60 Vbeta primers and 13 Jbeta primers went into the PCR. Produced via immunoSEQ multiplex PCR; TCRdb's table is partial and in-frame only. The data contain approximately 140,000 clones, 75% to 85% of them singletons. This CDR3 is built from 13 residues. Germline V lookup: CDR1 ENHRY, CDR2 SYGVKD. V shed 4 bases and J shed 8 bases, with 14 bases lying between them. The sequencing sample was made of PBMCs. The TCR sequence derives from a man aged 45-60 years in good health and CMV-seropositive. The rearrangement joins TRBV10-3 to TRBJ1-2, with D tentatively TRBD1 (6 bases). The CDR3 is CAISVLQGEGYTF. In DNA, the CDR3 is TGTGCCATCAGTGTCTTACAGGGAGAGGGCTACACCTTC.